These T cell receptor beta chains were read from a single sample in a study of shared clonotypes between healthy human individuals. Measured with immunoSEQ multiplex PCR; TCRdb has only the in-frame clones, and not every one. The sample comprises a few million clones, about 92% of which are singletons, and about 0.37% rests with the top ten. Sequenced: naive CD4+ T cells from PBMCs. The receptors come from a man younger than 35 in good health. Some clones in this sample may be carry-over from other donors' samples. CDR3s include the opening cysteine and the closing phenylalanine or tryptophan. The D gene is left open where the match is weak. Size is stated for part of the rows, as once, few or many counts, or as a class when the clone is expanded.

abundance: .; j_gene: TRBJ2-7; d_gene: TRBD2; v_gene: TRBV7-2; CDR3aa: CASSQTSGDSYEQYF; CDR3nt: TGTGCCAGCAGCCAAACTAGCGGGGACTCCTACGAGCAGTACTTC
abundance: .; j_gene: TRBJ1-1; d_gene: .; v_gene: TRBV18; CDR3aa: CASSPPWAGRGTEAFF; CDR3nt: TGTGCCAGCTCACCACCGTGGGCAGGGAGGGGCACTGAAGCTTTCTTT
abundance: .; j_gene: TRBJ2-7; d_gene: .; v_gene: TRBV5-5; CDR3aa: CASSFGVTGATYEQYF; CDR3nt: TGTGCCAGCAGCTTCGGTGTGACGGGGGCTACCTACGAGCAGTACTTC
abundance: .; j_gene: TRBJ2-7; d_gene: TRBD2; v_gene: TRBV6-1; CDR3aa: CASSPTSGVLYEQYF; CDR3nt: TGTGCCAGCAGCCCGACTAGCGGGGTTCTCTACGAGCAGTACTTC
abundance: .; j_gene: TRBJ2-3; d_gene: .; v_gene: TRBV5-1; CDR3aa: CASRSNPGPGATDTQYF; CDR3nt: TGCGCCAGCAGGTCGAACCCGGGGCCTGGAGCGACAGATACGCAGTATTTT
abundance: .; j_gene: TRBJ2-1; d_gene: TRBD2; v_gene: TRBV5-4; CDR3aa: CASSLLPKRSGRAYNEQFF; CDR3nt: TGTGCCAGCAGCTTGCTCCCGAAGCGGAGCGGGAGGGCCTACAATGAGCAGTTCTTC
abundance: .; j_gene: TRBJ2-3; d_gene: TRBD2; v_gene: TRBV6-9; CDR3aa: CASSPGGQVDTQYF; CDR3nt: TGTGCCAGCTCCCCGGGGGGGCAGGTAGATACGCAGTATTTT
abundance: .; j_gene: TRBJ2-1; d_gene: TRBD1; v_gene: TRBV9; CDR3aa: CASSAGTGAYNEQFF; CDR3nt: TGTGCCAGCAGCGCCGGGACAGGGGCGTACAATGAGCAGTTCTTC
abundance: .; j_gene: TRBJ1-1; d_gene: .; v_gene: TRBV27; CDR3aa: CASSLTGISNTEAFF; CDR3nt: TGTGCCAGCAGTTTAACAGGGATTTCGAACACTGAAGCTTTCTTT
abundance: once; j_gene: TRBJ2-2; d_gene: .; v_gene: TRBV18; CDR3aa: CASSLSLDSATNTGELFF; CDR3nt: TGTGCCAGCTCACTTTCCTTAGACAGTGCTACCAACACCGGGGAGCTGTTTTTT
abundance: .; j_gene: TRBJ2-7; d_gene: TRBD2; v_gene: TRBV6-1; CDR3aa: CASHKDWGGSYEQYF; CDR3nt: TGTGCCAGCCATAAAGATTGGGGGGGGTCCTACGAGCAGTACTTC
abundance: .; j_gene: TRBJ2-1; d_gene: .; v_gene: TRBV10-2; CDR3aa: CASSPRGPNEQFF; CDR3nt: TGCGCCAGCAGCCCTCGAGGCCCCAATGAGCAGTTCTTC
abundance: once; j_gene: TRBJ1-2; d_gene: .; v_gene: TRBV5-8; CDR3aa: CASSRGAGPSNTNYGYTF; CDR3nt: TGTGCCAGCAGCCGAGGAGCAGGCCCTAGCAATACTAACTATGGCTACACCTTC
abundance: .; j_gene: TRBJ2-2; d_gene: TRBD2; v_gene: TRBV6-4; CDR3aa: CASSASSGTSGRPGELFF; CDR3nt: TGTGCCAGCAGTGCCTCGTCCGGGACTAGCGGGAGACCCGGGGAGCTGTTTTTT
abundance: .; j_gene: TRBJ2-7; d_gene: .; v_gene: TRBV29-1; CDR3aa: CSVSRDRGYEQYF; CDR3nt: TGCAGCGTTAGCCGGGACCGAGGCTACGAGCAGTACTTC
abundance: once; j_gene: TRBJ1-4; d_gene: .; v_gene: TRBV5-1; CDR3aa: CASSPDPRGGDEKLFF; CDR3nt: TGCGCCAGCAGCCCTGACCCGAGGGGAGGAGATGAAAAACTGTTTTTT
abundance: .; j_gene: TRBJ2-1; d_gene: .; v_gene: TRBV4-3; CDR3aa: CASSPGTPTSYNEQFF; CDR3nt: TGCGCCAGCAGCCCTGGGACCCCGACCTCCTACAATGAGCAGTTCTTC
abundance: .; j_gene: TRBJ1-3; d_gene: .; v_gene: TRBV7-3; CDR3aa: CASSLTGSGNTIYF; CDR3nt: TGTGCCAGCAGCTTAACCGGCTCTGGAAACACCATATATTTT
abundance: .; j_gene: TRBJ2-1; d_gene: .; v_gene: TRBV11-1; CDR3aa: CASSSRDSWMYEQFF; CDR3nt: TGTGCCAGCAGCTCGCGGGACTCATGGATGTATGAGCAGTTCTTC
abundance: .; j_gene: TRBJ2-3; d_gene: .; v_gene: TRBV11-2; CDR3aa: CASSFRGRTTDTQYF; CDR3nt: TGTGCCAGCAGCTTTAGAGGGAGGACCACAGATACGCAGTATTTT
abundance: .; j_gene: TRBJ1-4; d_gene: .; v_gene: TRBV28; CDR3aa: CASLEGRREKLFF; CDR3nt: TGTGCCAGCCTTGAGGGAAGGAGAGAAAAACTGTTTTTT
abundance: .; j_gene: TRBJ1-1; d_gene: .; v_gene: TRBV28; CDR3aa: CASSPGHPGNTEAFF; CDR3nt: TGTGCCAGCAGTCCGGGACATCCGGGAAACACTGAAGCTTTCTTT
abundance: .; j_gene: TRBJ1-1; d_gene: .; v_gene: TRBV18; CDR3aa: CASSPDRRIPLNTEAFF; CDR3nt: TGTGCCAGCTCACCAGACAGGAGAATCCCACTGAACACTGAAGCTTTCTTT
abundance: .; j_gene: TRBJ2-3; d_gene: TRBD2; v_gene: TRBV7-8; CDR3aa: CASSVRLAGGLDTQYF; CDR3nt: TGTGCCAGCAGCGTCCGACTAGCGGGAGGATTAGATACGCAGTATTTT
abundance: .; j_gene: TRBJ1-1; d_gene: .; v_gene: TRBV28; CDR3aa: CASIPHRGSNTEAFF; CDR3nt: TGTGCCAGCATCCCCCATAGGGGATCGAACACTGAAGCTTTCTTT
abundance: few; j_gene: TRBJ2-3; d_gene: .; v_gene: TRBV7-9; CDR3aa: CASSFGGTDTQYF; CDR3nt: TGTGCCAGCAGCTTTGGCGGCACAGATACGCAGTATTTT
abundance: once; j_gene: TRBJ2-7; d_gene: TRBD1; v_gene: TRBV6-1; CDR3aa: CASSLDRGRFEQYF; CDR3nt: TGTGCCAGCAGCCTCGACAGGGGGCGGTTTGAGCAGTACTTC
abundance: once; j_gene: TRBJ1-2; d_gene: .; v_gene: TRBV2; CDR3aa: CASSRPLGGSGYTF; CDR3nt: TGTGCCAGCAGCCGCCCACTGGGGGGGTCGGGCTACACCTTC
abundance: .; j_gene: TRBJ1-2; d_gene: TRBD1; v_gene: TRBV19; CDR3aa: CASSISGTGYYGYTF; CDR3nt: TGTGCCAGTAGTATCTCCGGGACAGGGTACTATGGCTACACCTTC
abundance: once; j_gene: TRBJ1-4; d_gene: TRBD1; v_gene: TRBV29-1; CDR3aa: CSGGQGGTNEKLFF; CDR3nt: TGCAGCGGTGGACAGGGAGGGACTAATGAAAAACTGTTTTTT
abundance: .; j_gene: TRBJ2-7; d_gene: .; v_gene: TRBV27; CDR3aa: CASSLLRDISGEQYF; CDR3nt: TGTGCCAGCAGTTTATTAAGGGATATCTCGGGCGAGCAGTACTTC
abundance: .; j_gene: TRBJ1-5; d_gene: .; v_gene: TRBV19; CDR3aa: CASSRHVSERRGQPQHF; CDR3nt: TGTGCCAGTAGTAGGCACGTCTCGGAGCGCAGGGGTCAGCCCCAGCATTTT
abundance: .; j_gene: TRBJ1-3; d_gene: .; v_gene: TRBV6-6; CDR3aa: CASSYFGVTAGNTIYF; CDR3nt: TGTGCCAGCAGTTATTTTGGGGTAACAGCTGGAAACACCATATATTTT
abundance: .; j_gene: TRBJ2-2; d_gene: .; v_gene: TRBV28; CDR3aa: CVSLAPTGELFF; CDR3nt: TGTGTGTCCCTAGCCCCAACCGGGGAGCTGTTTTTT
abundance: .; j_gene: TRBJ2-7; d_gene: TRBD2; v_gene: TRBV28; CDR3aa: CASSRPGTSLREQYF; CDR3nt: TGTGCCAGCAGTCGACCCGGGACTAGTCTGCGGGAGCAGTACTTC
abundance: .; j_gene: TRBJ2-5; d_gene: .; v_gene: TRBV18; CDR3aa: CASSPEEETQYF; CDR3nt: TGTGCCAGCTCACCCGAGGAGGAGACCCAGTACTTC
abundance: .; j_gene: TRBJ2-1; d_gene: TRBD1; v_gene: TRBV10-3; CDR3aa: CAISSGQPHQNEQFF; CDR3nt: TGTGCCATCAGTTCGGGACAGCCACACCAGAATGAGCAGTTCTTC
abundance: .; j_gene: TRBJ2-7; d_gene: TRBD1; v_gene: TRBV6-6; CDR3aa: CASRAGTGEYEQYF; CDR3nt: TGTGCCAGCAGGGCCGGGACAGGGGAATACGAGCAGTACTTC
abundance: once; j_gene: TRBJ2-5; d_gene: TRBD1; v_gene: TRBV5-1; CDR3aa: CASSLPQGAGETQYF; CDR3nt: TGCGCCAGCAGCCTTCCACAGGGGGCTGGAGAGACCCAGTACTTC
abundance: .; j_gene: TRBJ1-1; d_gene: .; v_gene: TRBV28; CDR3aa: CASSFLGGSDFF; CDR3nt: TGTGCCAGCAGTTTTTTGGGGGGGAGCGATTTCTTT
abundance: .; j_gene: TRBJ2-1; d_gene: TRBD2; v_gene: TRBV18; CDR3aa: CASSPRLAGGLYNEQFF; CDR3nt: TGTGCCAGCTCACCACGGCTAGCGGGAGGCCTCTACAATGAGCAGTTCTTC
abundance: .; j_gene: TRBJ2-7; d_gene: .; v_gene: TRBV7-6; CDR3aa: CASSLVTHEQYF; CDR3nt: TGTGCCAGCAGCTTAGTTACCCACGAGCAGTACTTC
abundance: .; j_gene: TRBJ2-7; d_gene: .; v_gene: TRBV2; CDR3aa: CASTKGTLAPDEQYF; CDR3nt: TGTGCCAGCACCAAAGGGACCCTAGCACCCGACGAGCAGTACTTC
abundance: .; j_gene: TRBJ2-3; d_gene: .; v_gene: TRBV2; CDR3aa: CASSEATLGVTDTQYF; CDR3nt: TGTGCCAGCAGTGAAGCGACCTTAGGTGTCACAGATACGCAGTATTTT
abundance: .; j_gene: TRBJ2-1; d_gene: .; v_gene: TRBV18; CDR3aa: CASSPLVVHEQFF; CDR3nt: TGTGCCAGCTCACCTTTAGTAGTCCATGAGCAGTTCTTC
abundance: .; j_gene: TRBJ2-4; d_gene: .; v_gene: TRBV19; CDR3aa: CASSISPGYIQYF; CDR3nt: TGTGCCAGTAGTATCTCGCCAGGTTACATTCAGTACTTC
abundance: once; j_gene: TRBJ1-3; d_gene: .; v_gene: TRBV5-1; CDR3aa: CASSLSRGGNTIYF; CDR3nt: TGCGCCAGCAGCTTAAGCAGGGGTGGAAACACCATATATTTT
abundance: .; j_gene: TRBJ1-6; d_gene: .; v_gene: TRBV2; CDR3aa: CASSVSFGVDSPLHF; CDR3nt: TGTGCCAGCAGTGTCTCGTTCGGGGTTGATTCACCCCTCCACTTT